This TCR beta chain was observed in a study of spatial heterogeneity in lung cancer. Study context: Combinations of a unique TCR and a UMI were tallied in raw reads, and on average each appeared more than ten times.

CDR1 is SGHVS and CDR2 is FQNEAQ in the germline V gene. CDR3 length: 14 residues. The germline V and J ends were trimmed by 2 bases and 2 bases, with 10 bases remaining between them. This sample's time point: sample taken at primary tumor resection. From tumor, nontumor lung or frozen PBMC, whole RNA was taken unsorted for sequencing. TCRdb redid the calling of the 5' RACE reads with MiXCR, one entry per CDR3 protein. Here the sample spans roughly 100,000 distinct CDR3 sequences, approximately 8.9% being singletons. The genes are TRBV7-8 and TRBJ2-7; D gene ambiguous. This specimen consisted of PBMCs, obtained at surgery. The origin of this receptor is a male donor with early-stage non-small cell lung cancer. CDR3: CASSLLGRAYEQYF. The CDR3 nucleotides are TGTGCCAGCAGCTTACTAGGGCGAGCCTACGAGCAGTACTTC.